The clone carrying this TCR beta chain counts as medium-sized. This sample is drawn from a study of immune reconstitution after stem cell transplant in scleroderma. TCRdb re-derived calls from the RT-PCR reads in MiXCR, one entry per CDR3 protein. The sample carries several thousand distinct CDR3 sequences, approximately 8.2% recorded once. In germline, CDR1 is MGHRA, CDR2 YSYEKL. Trimming cost V 1 base and J 9 bases, with 6 bases left between them. This CDR3 has 11 amino acids. The TCR sequence derives from a male donor with systemic sclerosis. Sampling was done before or after autologous hematopoietic stem cell transplantation (not recorded which). J is TRBJ1-1 and V is TRBV4-1; no firm D call. The CDR3 nucleotides read TGCGCCAGCAGCCAAGGGGCCCAAGCTTTCTTT. Its translation is CASSQGAQAFF.